The present T cell receptor beta chain was sequenced within a study of blood T cell repertoires in COVID-19. Profiled with immunoSEQ multiplex PCR; TCRdb holds only in-frame clones, not every one. The sample lists 95,000 to 150,000 clones, 86% occurring once. This clone has a single count. CDR3 length: 13 amino acids. Per germline, CDR1 SEHNR and CDR2 FQNEAQ (reference sequence). Germline trimming cut 2 bases from V and 8 bases from J; bases unmatched to any gene: 2. The chain links TRBV7-9 to TRBJ1-5, with 8 bases fitting TRBD1. The receptor was derived from a human donor in a cohort sampled during active COVID-19. Sequencing input: peripheral blood. CDR3 amino acids: CASSLIQGEPQHF. In nucleotides, the CDR3 is TGTGCCAGCAGCTTAATACAGGGGGAGCCCCAGCATTTT.